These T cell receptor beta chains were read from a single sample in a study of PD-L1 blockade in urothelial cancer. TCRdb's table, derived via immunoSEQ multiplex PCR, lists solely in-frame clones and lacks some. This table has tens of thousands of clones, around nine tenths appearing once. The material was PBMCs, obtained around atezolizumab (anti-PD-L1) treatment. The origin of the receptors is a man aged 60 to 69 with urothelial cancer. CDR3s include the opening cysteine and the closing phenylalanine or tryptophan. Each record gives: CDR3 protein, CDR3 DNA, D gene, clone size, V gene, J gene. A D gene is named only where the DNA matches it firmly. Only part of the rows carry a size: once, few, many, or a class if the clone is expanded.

CDR3: CSVAGAQREKLFF; DNA: TGCAGCGTCGCAGGGGCGCAGCGGGAAAAACTGTTTTTT; D: .; size: .; V: TRBV29-1; J: TRBJ1-4
CDR3: CASSTQGAADTQYF; DNA: TGTGCCAGCAGCACACAGGGGGCCGCAGATACGCAGTATTTT; D: TRBD1; size: .; V: TRBV7-9; J: TRBJ2-3
CDR3: CASSRSGGAVETQYF; DNA: TGTGCCAGCAGTCGGAGCGGGGGGGCGGTGGAGACCCAGTACTTC; D: TRBD2; size: .; V: TRBV2; J: TRBJ2-5
CDR3: CASTRPRANQPQHF; DNA: TGTGCCAGCACTCGACCCAGGGCCAATCAGCCCCAGCATTTT; D: .; size: .; V: TRBV28; J: TRBJ1-5
CDR3: CASSIRGSGEAFF; DNA: TGTGCCAGTAGTATCAGGGGAAGCGGTGAAGCTTTCTTT; D: .; size: .; V: TRBV19; J: TRBJ1-1
CDR3: CASSFGDNQPQHF; DNA: TGCGCCAGCAGCTTCGGGGACAATCAGCCCCAGCATTTT; D: .; size: .; V: TRBV5-1; J: TRBJ1-5
CDR3: CASSSTRGQISTDTQYF; DNA: TGTGCCAGCAGCTCAACGAGGGGACAGATAAGCACAGATACGCAGTATTTT; D: TRBD1; size: once; V: TRBV9; J: TRBJ2-3
CDR3: CAWGRGYSTDTQYF; DNA: TGTGCCTGGGGGAGGGGGTACTCCACAGATACGCAGTATTTT; D: .; size: once; V: TRBV30; J: TRBJ2-3
CDR3: CSVRTQGARGYTF; DNA: TGCAGCGTCCGCACGCAGGGGGCCCGTGGCTACACCTTC; D: TRBD1; size: .; V: TRBV29-1; J: TRBJ1-2
CDR3: CASSTGQGNYGYTF; DNA: TGTGCCAGCAGCACGGGACAGGGGAACTATGGCTACACCTTC; D: TRBD1; size: .; V: TRBV5-5; J: TRBJ1-2
CDR3: CASSQAFGGSSTDTQYF; DNA: TGCGCCAGCAGCCAGGCTTTTGGCGGGAGCAGCACAGATACGCAGTATTTT; D: TRBD2; size: once; V: TRBV4-1; J: TRBJ2-3
CDR3: CASSDYSQETQYF; DNA: TGTGCCAGCAGTGACTACAGCCAAGAGACCCAGTACTTC; D: .; size: .; V: TRBV6-5; J: TRBJ2-5
CDR3: CASSLPPGRNSPLHF; DNA: TGTGCCAGCAGCTTGCCGCCAGGGCGGAATTCACCCCTCCACTTT; D: .; size: .; V: TRBV5-6; J: TRBJ1-6
CDR3: CASSQPGTTKFEQYF; DNA: TGTGCCAGCAGCCAGCCGGGAACTACAAAGTTCGAGCAGTACTTC; D: .; size: .; V: TRBV4-2; J: TRBJ2-7
CDR3: CASSLAQVDQPQHF; DNA: TGTGCCAGCAGCTTAGCTCAGGTTGATCAGCCCCAGCATTTT; D: .; size: .; V: TRBV5-6; J: TRBJ1-5
CDR3: CASSLRQGSSPLHF; DNA: TGCGCCAGCAGCCTTAGACAGGGGAGTTCACCCCTCCACTTT; D: TRBD1; size: .; V: TRBV4-1; J: TRBJ1-6
CDR3: CASSWTGYNEQFF; DNA: TGCGCCAGCAGCTGGACGGGATACAATGAGCAGTTCTTC; D: .; size: .; V: TRBV5-1; J: TRBJ2-1
CDR3: CASSQEADGYTF; DNA: TGCGCCAGCAGCCAAGAGGCCGATGGCTACACCTTC; D: .; size: .; V: TRBV4-1; J: TRBJ1-2
CDR3: CASSPPSRGALYNEQFF; DNA: TGTGCCAGCTCACCACCCTCCCGGGGGGCCCTATACAATGAGCAGTTCTTC; D: .; size: .; V: TRBV18; J: TRBJ2-1
CDR3: CASSQDTRARIQYF; DNA: TGTGCCAGCAGCCAAGATACCAGGGCGCGTATTCAGTACTTC; D: .; size: once; V: TRBV4-2; J: TRBJ2-4
CDR3: CAWSSRGNQPQHF; DNA: TGTGCCTGGAGTAGCCGGGGCAATCAGCCCCAGCATTTT; D: .; size: .; V: TRBV30; J: TRBJ1-5
CDR3: CASSYSGGNEKLFF; DNA: TGTGCCAGCAGTTACTCAGGGGGTAATGAAAAACTGTTTTTT; D: .; size: .; V: TRBV6-5; J: TRBJ1-4
CDR3: CASKTQSYEQYF; DNA: TGTGCCAGCAAAACCCAGTCCTACGAGCAGTACTTC; D: .; size: once; V: TRBV6-5; J: TRBJ2-7
CDR3: CASSEYGGQGHYNEQFF; DNA: TGTGCCAGCAGTGAATATGGGGGACAGGGCCACTACAATGAGCAGTTCTTC; D: TRBD1; size: .; V: TRBV25-1; J: TRBJ2-1
CDR3: CASSLQGLGTDTQYF; DNA: TGTGCCAGCAGCTTACAGGGTTTGGGTACAGATACGCAGTATTTT; D: .; size: .; V: TRBV7-3; J: TRBJ2-3
CDR3: CASSLFVYGYTF; DNA: TGTGCCAGCAGCTTGTTCGTCTATGGCTACACCTTC; D: .; size: .; V: TRBV5-6; J: TRBJ1-2
CDR3: CASSHTGVSFNEAFF; DNA: TGCGCCAGCAGCCATACAGGGGTCAGTTTCAATGAAGCTTTCTTT; D: TRBD1; size: few; V: TRBV4-1; J: TRBJ1-1
CDR3: CASGAGLTTQYF; DNA: TGTGCCAGCGGGGCGGGACTAACGACCCAGTACTTC; D: TRBD2; size: .; V: TRBV2; J: TRBJ2-5
CDR3: CASSPGISGNTIYF; DNA: TGTGCCAGTAGTCCAGGGATCTCTGGAAACACCATATATTTT; D: .; size: .; V: TRBV19; J: TRBJ1-3
CDR3: CASSVRGTANTGELFF; DNA: TGTGCCAGCAGTGTTCGCGGGACAGCGAACACCGGGGAGCTGTTTTTT; D: .; size: .; V: TRBV6-4; J: TRBJ2-2
CDR3: CASSLGPRVEYYEQYF; DNA: TGTGCCAGCAGCTTAGGGCCGAGGGTTGAATACTACGAGCAGTACTTC; D: .; size: .; V: TRBV11-3; J: TRBJ2-7
CDR3: CASSPRTSIRYGYTF; DNA: TGTGCCAGCAGTCCTCGGACAAGTATAAGATATGGCTACACCTTC; D: .; size: .; V: TRBV28; J: TRBJ1-2
CDR3: CAISDSGRQETQYF; DNA: TGTGCCATCAGTGATTCCGGGAGACAAGAGACCCAGTACTTC; D: .; size: once; V: TRBV10-3; J: TRBJ2-5
CDR3: CASSPGVGGYETQYF; DNA: TGTGCCAGCAGCCCCGGTGTGGGGGGTTACGAGACCCAGTACTTC; D: .; size: once; V: TRBV9; J: TRBJ2-5
CDR3: CASSLAYEEGSYGYTF; DNA: TGTGCCAGCAGCTTAGCGTACGAGGAGGGGAGCTATGGCTACACCTTC; D: .; size: .; V: TRBV7-8; J: TRBJ1-2
CDR3: CASSGQGYGYTF; DNA: TGTGCCAGCAGCGGGCAGGGATATGGCTACACCTTC; D: .; size: .; V: TRBV7-9; J: TRBJ1-2
CDR3: CASGGETVNTEAFF; DNA: TGTGCCAGCGGCGGGGAGACAGTGAACACTGAAGCTTTCTTT; D: .; size: .; V: TRBV7-2; J: TRBJ1-1
CDR3: CASSIGPYDSGSPYNEQFF; DNA: TGTGCCAGTAGTATTGGTCCGTATGACAGCGGGTCCCCCTACAATGAGCAGTTCTTC; D: .; size: .; V: TRBV19; J: TRBJ2-1
CDR3: CASSQGGGRDTQYF; DNA: TGTGCCAGCAGCCAAGGGGGCGGGAGGGATACGCAGTATTTT; D: .; size: .; V: TRBV7-2; J: TRBJ2-3
CDR3: CASSLRNTQGSGELFF; DNA: TGCGCCAGCAGCCTGAGAAACACACAGGGGTCCGGGGAGCTGTTTTTT; D: TRBD1; size: .; V: TRBV5-1; J: TRBJ2-2
CDR3: CASSLVRGGELFF; DNA: TGTGCCAGCAGCTTAGTAAGGGGCGGGGAGCTGTTTTTT; D: .; size: .; V: TRBV11-2; J: TRBJ2-2
CDR3: CASSVPAGPQHF; DNA: TGTGCCAGTAGTGTGCCCGCGGGGCCCCAGCATTTT; D: .; size: .; V: TRBV19; J: TRBJ1-5
CDR3: CASSVVADQPQHF; DNA: TGTGCCAGCAGCGTAGTAGCGGACCAGCCCCAGCATTTT; D: .; size: .; V: TRBV9; J: TRBJ1-5